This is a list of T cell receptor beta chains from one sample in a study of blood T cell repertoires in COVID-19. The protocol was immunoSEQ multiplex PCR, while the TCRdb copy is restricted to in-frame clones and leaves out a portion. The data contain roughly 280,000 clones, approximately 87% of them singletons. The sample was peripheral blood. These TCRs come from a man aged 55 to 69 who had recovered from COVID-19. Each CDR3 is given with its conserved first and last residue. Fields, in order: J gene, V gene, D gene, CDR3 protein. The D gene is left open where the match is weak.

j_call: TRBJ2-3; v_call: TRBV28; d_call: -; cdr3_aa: CASSPGGSTDTQYF
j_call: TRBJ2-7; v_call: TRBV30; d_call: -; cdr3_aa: CAWSVVVASPGEQYF
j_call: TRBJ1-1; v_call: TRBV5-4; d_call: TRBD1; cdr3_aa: CASSGQTGSNTEAFF
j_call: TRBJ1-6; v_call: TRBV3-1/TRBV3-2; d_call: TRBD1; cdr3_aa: CASSKGQGTSPLHF
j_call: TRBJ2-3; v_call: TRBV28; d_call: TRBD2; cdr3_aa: CASSLFRGGSDTQYF
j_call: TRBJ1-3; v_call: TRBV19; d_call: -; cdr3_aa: CASRSGAAGNTIYF
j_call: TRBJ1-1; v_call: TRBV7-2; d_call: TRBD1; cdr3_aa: CASTTGTGNTEAFF
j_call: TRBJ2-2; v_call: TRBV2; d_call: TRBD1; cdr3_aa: CASTRQGADGELFF
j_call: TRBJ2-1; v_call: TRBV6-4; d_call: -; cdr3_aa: CASSDSKARSYNEQFF
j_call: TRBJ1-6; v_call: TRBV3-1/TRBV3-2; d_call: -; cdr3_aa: CASAPRGDNSPLHF